This entry lists 10 T cell receptor beta chains sequenced from one sample in a study of T-cell reconstitution after alpha-beta-depleted transplantation in children. Library preparation (for TCRbeta) was performed with unique molecular identifiers. From the PCR reads, TCRdb called clonotypes with MiXCR, one entry per CDR3 protein. The sample gives roughly 240,000 distinct CDR3 sequences, under 9.5% of which show up once; nearly 6.5% is in the top ten. The sequencing used PBMCs, mostly from graft donor cells, collected 180 days after TCRalphabeta/CD19-depleted stem cell transplant. The receptors here all came from a male patient between 10 and 17 years old who had a stem cell transplant for acute lymphoblastic leukemia, so the T cells may come from the graft donor.

Ten or more counts support this clonotype. The V call is TRBV24-1, the J call TRBJ2-1; 7 positions agree with TRBD2. J was trimmed by 5 bases and V by 3 bases; bases with no gene match: 12. From germline, CDR1 is KGHDR and CDR2 SFDVKD. This CDR3 spans 17 amino acids. In DNA form, the CDR3 reads TGTGCCACCAGTGATCCGGGACTAAGTCGGGGGGACAATGAGCAGTTCTTC. Protein: CATSDPGLSRGDNEQFF.

This clonotype has ten or more counts. The V and J genes are TRBV12-3 or TRBV12-4 and TRBJ2-6; possibly TRBD1 for D (5 bases). V was cut by 5 bases and J by 4 bases, with 15 bases left in between. This CDR3 has 16 amino acids. CDR3 region: CASSPPTVSGANVLTF. The CDR3 region has the DNA TGTGCCAGCAGTCCCCCGACAGTCTCAGGGGCCAACGTCCTGACTTTC.

This clonotype came up a few times. The V gene is TRBV7-9, the J gene TRBJ2-5; no clear D gene. Trimming removed 1 base at V and 2 bases at J, with 14 bases between. Germline V gene sequence: CDR1 SEHNR, CDR2 FQNEAQ (reference sequence). CDR3 size: 16 residues. CDR3 protein: CASSLELLNQQETQYF. DNA for the CDR3: TGTGCCAGCAGCTTAGAGCTCCTGAACCAACAAGAGACCCAGTACTTC.

This clonotype turned up a few times. The V gene is TRBV5-6, the J gene TRBJ1-1; D perhaps matches TRBD1 (5 bases). There are 17 residues in the CDR3. Between the trimmed V and J ends, which lost 2 bases and 1 base, there was a span of 18 bases. CDR1 and CDR2 (germline): SGHDT, YYEEEE. The CDR3, as DNA: TGTGCCAGCAGCTTTTTGCTCCCGGGACGCAGGAACACTGAAGCTTTCTTT. It translates to CASSFLLPGRRNTEAFF.

This clonotype has a count of ten or more. The rearrangement joins TRBV7-8 to TRBJ1-4, with TRBD1 as a possible D gene (5 bases). Trimming left V 6 bases short and J 0 bases short, with 11 bases between. CDR1 is SGHVS and CDR2 is FQNEAQ in the germline V gene. This CDR3 has 15 residues. The CDR3 loop reads CASSLGRATNEKLFF. CDR3 nucleotides: TGTGCCAGCAGTCTGGGACGTGCAACTAATGAAAAACTGTTTTTT.

This clonotype was detected ten times or more. This chain joins TRBV2 and TRBJ2-6, with D perhaps TRBD1 (6 bases). The germline CDR1 and CDR2 sequences are SNHLY and FYNNEI. The CDR3 length is 17 residues. The V gene lost 9 bases and the J gene lost 2 bases, with 20 bases spanning the gap. CDR3 coding DNA: TGTGCCAGTAACAGGGAGAGGAATGCTCCTGGGGCCAACGTCCTGACTTTC. This codes for CASNRERNAPGANVLTF. Variable domain in full (rest from reference TRBV2 and TRBJ2-6): EPEVTQTPSHQVTQMGQEVILRCVPISNHLYFYWYRQILGQKVEFLVSFYNNEISEKSEIFDDQFSVERPDGSNFTLKIRSTKLEDSAMYFCASNRERNAPGANVLTFGAGSRLTVL.

This clonotype was seen ten or more times. The chain is built from TRBV7-9 and TRBJ1-1; perhaps TRBD1 as D (5 bases). There are 12 residues in the CDR3. Germline-derived CDR1 and CDR2 are SEHNR and FQNEAQ (reference sequence). Trimming pared 5 bases from V and 8 bases from J, leaving 12 bases between. The CDR3 sequence: CASSQGRLEAFF. In DNA form, the CDR3 reads TGTGCCAGCAGCCAGGGACGCCTCGAAGCTTTCTTT. The full variable domain, its missing parts supplied by reference TRBV7-9 and TRBJ1-1, is DTGVSQNPRHKITKRGQNVTFRCDPISEHNRLYWYRQTLGQGPEFLTYFQNEAQLEKSRLLSDRFSAERPKGSFSTLEIQRTEQGDSAMYLCASSQGRLEAFFGQGTRLTVV.

A remark on this clonotype: A read error is possible here, since a much larger clone lies one base away. CDR3 nucleotides: TGTGCCAGCAGTTATGTCGGGGTCCTCAACTTT. It specifies CASSYVGVLNF. The chain has TRBV28 and TRBJ1-6, with D hard to call. This CDR3 has 11 amino acids. Germline lookup yields CDR1 MDHEN and CDR2 SYDVKM. Using reference TRBV28 and TRBJ1-6 for the parts outside the CDR3, the full variable domain is DVKVTQSSRYLVKRTGEKVFLECVQDMDHENMFWYRQDPGLGLRLIYFSYDVKMKEKGDIPEGYSVSREKKERFSLILESASTNQTSMYLCASSYVGVLNFGNGTRLTVT.

This clonotype was seen ten or more times. The chain combines TRBV10-3 with TRBJ1-2, with D uncertain. The germline V and J ends were trimmed by 6 bases and 8 bases, with 22 bases remaining between them. Germline CDR1 is ENHRY and CDR2 is SYGVKD. The CDR3 contains 15 residues. This CDR3 reads CAISETEGISGGYTF. CDR3 coding DNA: TGTGCCATCAGCGAGACGGAAGGGATCTCGGGCGGCTACACCTTC.

This clonotype has a count of ten or more. V gene TRBV5-1 combines with J gene TRBJ2-2, with D unclear. V lost 4 bases to trimming and J lost 5 bases, with 6 bases between them. This CDR3 has 12 amino acids. CDR1 is SGHRS and CDR2 is YFSETQ in the germline V gene. The CDR3 DNA reads TGCGCCAGCAGCGTACCTACCGGGGAGCTGTTTTTT. Amino acids: CASSVPTGELFF.